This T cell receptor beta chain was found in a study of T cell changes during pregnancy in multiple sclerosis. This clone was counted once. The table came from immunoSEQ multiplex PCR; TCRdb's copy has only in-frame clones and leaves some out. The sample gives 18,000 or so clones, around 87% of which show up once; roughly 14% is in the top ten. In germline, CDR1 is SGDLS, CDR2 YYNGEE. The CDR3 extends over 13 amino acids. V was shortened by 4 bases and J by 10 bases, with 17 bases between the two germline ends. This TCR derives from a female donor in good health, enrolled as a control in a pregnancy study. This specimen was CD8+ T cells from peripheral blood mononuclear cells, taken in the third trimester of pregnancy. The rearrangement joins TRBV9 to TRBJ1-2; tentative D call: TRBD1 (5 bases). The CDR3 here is CASSPGLSFDYTF. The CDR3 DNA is TGTGCCAGCAGCCCGGGACTCTCTTTTGACTACACCTTC.